A selection of T cell receptor beta chains follows, all from one sample in a study of cytomegalovirus exposure and HLA in healthy donors. Clones were sequenced by immunoSEQ multiplex PCR, and TCRdb holds only the in-frame ones, with some missing. The table has around 150,000 clones, roughly 80% seen once. The sequenced material came from PBMCs. The source is a male donor in good health and CMV-seropositive. Both conserved end residues are part of each CDR3. Where a row states a size, it is once, few, many or the class of an expanded clone; other rows omit it.

>-|TRBV6-5
CASRRDRLLVDTQYF
>-|TRBV7-2
CASSLQLAGMDTQYF
>-|TRBV28
CASSLLVDRGHSGGTEAFF
>-|TRBV7-9
CASSFGTGDNEKLFF
>-|TRBV6-6
CASRPTSGQKTQYF
>-|TRBV6-1
CARRVSNQPQHF
>-|TRBV25-1
CASSENFGGRGYTF
>-|TRBV7-9
CASSLKGGGTEAFF
>few|TRBV2
CASSVLDRVSHQPQHF
>-|TRBV4-2
CASSPRTSGSYEQYF
>once|TRBV19
CASSIQGVLVDTQYF
>-|TRBV6-6
CASTSGGEGTEAFF
>-|TRBV27
CASSSWRDGYTF
>-|TRBV4-3
CASSLVGLARGEQFF
>-|TRBV18
CASSPNPSGDTEAFF
>-|TRBV5-1
CASSFWTGTQTGGYTF
>-|TRBV27
CASSGRDRGGAWHTDEQFF
>-|TRBV29-1
CSVVFVGGNTEAFF
>-|TRBV27
CASSEWTGRGNQPQHF
>-|TRBV6-5
CASSYLGGGQPQHF
>-|TRBV11-3
CASSLRRNTEAFF
>-|TRBV13
CASSLRDREETQYF
>-|TRBV29-1
CSVEDRYNEQFF
>-|TRBV28
CASTYHSYNSPLHF
>-|TRBV6-1
CASRQDRQPQHF
>-|TRBV5-1
CASSSLPGENTEAFF
>-|TRBV7-8
CASSPRPGEGTSGDNEQFF
>-|TRBV27
CASSSQGGFSSGSYNEQFF
>few|TRBV2
CASSGQGTGTDTQYF
>-|TRBV30
CAWSVLLDGGEQFF
>once|TRBV28
CASNQGANNQPQHF
>few|TRBV5-6
CASSLGQGRIYEQYF
>-|TRBV5-6
CASTLGGQVNEQFF
>-|TRBV30
CAWSIPEIPPNYGYTF
>once|TRBV5-6
CASSVKGLVGAYEQYF
>-|TRBV10-1
CASSETGRYEQYF
>-|TRBV7-9
CSSSAPGTTTNEKLFF